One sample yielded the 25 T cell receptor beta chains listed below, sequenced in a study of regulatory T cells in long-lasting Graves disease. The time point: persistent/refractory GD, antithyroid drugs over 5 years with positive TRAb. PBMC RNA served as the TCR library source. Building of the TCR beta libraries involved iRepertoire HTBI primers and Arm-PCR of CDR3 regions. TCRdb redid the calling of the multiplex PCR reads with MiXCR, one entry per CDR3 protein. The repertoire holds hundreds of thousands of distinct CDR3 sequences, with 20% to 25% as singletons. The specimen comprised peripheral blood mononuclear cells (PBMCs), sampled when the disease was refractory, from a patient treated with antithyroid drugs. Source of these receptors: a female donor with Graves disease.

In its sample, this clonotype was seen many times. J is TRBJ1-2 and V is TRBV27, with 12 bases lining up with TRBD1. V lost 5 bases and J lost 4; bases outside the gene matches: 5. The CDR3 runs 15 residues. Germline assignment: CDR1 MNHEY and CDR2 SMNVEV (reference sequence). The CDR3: CASSPGQGAGYGYTF. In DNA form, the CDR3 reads TGTGCCAGCAGTCCGGGACAGGGGGCGGGCTATGGCTACACCTTC.

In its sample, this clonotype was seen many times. The CDR3 region is CASSQVHDGQGGAFF. CDR3 bases: TGTGCCAGCAGCCAAGTTCATGACGGACAGGGGGGCGCTTTCTTT. The chain employs TRBV3-1 and TRBJ1-1, with TRBD1 matching 10 bases. With V trimmed by 1 base and J by 11 bases, 10 bases remained unmatched. The CDR3 length is 15 residues. Germline V gene lookup returns CDR1 LGHDT and CDR2 YNNKEL (reference sequence).

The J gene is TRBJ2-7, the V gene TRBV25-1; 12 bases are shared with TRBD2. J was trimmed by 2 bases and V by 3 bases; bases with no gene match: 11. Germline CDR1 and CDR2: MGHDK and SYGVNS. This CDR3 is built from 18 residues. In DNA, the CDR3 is TGTGCCAGCAGTGACGGGACGGATGGACTAGCGGGGACCTACGAGCAGTACTTC. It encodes CASSDGTDGLAGTYEQYF.

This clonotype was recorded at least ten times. The chain's CDR3 is CASSPRTSGMLQYF. CDR3 coding DNA: TGTGCCAGCAGCCCCCGGACTAGCGGGATGCTTCAGTACTTC. V and J are TRBV12-3 or TRBV12-4 and TRBJ2-5; TRBD2 matches at 12 bases. This CDR3 is 14 amino acids long. V lost 6 bases and J lost 11; bases outside the gene matches: 10.

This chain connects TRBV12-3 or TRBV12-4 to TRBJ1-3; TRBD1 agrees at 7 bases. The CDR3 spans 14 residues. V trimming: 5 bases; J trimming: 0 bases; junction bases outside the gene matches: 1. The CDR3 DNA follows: TGTGCCAGCAGTGGGACAGCCTCTGGAAACACCATATATTTT. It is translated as CASSGTASGNTIYF.

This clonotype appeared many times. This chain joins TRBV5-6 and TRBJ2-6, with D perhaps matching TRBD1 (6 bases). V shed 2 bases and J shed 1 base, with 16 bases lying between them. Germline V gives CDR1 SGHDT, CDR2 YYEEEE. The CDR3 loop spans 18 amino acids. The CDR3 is CASSFKQGIVSGANVLTF. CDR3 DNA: TGTGCCAGCAGCTTCAAACAGGGAATCGTTTCTGGGGCCAACGTCCTGACTTTC.

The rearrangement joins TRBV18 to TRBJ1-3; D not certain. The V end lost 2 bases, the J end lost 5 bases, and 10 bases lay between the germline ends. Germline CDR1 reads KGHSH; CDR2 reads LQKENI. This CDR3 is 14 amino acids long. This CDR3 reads CASSPSDGRNTIYF. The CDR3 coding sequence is TGTGCCAGCTCACCAAGCGACGGCCGAAACACCATATATTTT. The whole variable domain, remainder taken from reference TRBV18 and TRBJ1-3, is NAGVMQNPRHLVRRRGQEARLRCSPMKGHSHVYWYRQLPEEGLKFMVYLQKENIIDESGMPKERFSAEFPKEGPSILRIQQVVRGDSAAYFCASSPSDGRNTIYFGEGSWLTVV.

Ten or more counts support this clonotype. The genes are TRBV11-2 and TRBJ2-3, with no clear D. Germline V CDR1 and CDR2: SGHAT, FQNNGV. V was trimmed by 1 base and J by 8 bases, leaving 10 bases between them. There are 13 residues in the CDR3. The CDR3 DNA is TGTGCCAGCAGCTTAGGGGTAACTCCTACGCAGTATTTT. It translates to CASSLGVTPTQYF.

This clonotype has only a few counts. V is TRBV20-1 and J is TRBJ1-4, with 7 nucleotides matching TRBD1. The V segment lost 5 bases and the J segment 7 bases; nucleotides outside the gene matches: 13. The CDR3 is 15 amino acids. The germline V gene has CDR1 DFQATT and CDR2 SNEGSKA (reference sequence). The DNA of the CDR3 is TGCAGTGCTCCTCCGAGGGGGCGAGGGGTTGAAAAACTGTTTTTT. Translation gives CSAPPRGRGVEKLFF.

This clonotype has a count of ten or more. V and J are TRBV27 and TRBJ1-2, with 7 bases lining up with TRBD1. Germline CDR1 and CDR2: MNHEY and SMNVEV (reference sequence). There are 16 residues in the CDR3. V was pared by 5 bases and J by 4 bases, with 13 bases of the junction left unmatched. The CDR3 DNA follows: TGTGCCAGCAGTCCGACTGAGGGACAGAGCTTCTATGGCTACACCTTC. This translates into CASSPTEGQSFYGYTF.

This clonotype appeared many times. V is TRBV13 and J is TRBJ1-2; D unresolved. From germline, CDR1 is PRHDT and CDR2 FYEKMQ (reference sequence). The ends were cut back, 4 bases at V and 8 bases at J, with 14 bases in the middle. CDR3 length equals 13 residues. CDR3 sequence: CASSYSGSGGYTF. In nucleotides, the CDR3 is TGTGCCAGCAGCTACTCGGGATCCGGCGGCTACACCTTC.

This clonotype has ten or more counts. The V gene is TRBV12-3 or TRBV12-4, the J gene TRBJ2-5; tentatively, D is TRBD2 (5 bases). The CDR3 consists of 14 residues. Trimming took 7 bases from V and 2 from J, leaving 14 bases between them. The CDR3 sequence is CASTYGLAQETQYF. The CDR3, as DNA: TGTGCCAGCACCTACGGGCTAGCTCAAGAGACCCAGTACTTC.

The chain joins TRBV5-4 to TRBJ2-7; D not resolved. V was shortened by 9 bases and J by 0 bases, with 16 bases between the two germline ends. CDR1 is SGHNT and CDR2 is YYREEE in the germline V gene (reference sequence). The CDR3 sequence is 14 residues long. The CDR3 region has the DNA TGTGCCACCAGGACGGATTTTAGCTCCTACGAGCAGTACTTC. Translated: CATRTDFSSYEQYF.

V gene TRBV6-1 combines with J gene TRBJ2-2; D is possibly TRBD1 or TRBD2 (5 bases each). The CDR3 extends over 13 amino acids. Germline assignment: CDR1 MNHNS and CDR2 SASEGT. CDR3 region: CAGRDEPSGELFF. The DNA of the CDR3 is TGTGCGGGCCGGGACGAGCCCTCCGGGGAGCTGTTTTTT.

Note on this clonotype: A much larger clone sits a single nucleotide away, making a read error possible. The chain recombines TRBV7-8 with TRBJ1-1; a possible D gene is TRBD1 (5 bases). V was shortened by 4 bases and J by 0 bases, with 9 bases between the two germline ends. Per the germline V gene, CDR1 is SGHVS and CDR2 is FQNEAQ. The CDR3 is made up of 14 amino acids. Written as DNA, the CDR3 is TGTGCCAGCAGCTCCCGACAGATGAACACTGAAGCTTTCTTT. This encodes CASSSRQMNTEAFF.

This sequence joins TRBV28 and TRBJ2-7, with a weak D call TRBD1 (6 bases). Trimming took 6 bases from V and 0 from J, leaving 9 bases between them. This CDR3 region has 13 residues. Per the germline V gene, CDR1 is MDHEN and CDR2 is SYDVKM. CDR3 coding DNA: TGTGCCAGCAGGGGGACAAACTCCTACGAGCAGTACTTC. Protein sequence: CASRGTNSYEQYF.

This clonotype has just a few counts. CDR3 bases: TGTGCCATCAGTGGCCCCGGGGGCCAAGAGACCCAGTACTTC. Protein: CAISGPGGQETQYF. The V and J genes are TRBV10-3 and TRBJ2-5; D perhaps matches TRBD2 (6 bases). V lost 4 bases, J lost 1 base, and 10 bases lay in between. Germline V gene data show CDR1 as ENHRY and CDR2 as SYGVKD. The CDR3 spans 14 residues.

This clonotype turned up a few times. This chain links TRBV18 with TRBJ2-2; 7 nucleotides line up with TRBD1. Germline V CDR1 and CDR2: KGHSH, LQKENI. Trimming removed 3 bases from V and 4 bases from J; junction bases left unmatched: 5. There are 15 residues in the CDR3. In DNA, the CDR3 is TGTGCCAGCTCACCTCAGACAGGGAGCACCGGGGAGCTGTTTTTT. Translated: CASSPQTGSTGELFF.

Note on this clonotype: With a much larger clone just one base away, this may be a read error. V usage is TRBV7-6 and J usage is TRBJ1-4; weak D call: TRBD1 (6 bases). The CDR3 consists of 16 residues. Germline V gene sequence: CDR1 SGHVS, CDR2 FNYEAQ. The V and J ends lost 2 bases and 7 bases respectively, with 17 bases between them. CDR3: CASSLNRGGFSEKLFF. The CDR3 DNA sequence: TGTGCCAGCAGCTTAAATCGAGGGGGATTTAGTGAAAAACTGTTTTTT.

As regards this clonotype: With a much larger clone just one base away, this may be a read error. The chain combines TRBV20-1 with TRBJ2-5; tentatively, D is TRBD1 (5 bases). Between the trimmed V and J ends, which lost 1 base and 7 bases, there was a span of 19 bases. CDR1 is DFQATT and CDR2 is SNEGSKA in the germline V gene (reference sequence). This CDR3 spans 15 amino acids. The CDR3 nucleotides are TGCAGTGCTAGAGCCCTGACAAGGGGAAGAGGGACCCAGTACTTC. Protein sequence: CSARALTRGRGTQYF.

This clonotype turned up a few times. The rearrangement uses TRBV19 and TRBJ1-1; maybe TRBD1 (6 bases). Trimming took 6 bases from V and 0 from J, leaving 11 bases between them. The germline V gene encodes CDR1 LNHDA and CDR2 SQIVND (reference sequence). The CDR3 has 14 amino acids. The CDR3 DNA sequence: TGTGCCAGTAGGCGGGACAACCTGAACACTGAAGCTTTCTTT. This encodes CASRRDNLNTEAFF.

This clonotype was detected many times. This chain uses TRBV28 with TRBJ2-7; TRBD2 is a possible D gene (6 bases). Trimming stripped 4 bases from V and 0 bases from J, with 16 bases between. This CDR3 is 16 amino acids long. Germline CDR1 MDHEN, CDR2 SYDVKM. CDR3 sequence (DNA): TGTGCCAGCAGTTCCCCTAAGGAGCGGGTCTCCTACGAGCAGTACTTC. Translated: CASSSPKERVSYEQYF. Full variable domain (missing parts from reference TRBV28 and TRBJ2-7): DVKVTQSSRYLVKRTGEKVFLECVQDMDHENMFWYRQDPGLGLRLIYFSYDVKMKEKGDIPEGYSVSREKKERFSLILESASTNQTSMYLCASSSPKERVSYEQYFGPGTRLTVT.

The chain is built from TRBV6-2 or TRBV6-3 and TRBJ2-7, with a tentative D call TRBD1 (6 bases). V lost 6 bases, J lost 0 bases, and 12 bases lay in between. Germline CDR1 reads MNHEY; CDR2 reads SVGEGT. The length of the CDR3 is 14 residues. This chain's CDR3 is CASSTDRNSYEQYF. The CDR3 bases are TGTGCCAGCAGCACCGACAGGAACTCCTACGAGCAGTACTTC.

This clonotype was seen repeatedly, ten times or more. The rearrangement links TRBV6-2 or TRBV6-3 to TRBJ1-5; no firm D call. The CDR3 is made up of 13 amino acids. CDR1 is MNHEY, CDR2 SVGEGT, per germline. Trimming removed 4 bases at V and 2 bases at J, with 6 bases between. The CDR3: CASSWGGNQPQHF. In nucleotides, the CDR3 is TGTGCCAGCAGTTGGGGTGGCAATCAGCCCCAGCATTTT.

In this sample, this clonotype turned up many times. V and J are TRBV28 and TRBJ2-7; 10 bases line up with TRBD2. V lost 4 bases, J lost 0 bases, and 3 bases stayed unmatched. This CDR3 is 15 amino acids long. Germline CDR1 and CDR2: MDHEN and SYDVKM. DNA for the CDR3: TGTGCCAGCAGTTCGACTAGCGGGTTCTCCTACGAGCAGTACTTC. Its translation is CASSSTSGFSYEQYF.